This entry lists 25 T cell receptor beta chains sequenced from one sample in a study of cytomegalovirus exposure and HLA in healthy donors. 13 Jbeta primers and 60 Vbeta primers were used for the PCR. The assay was immunoSEQ multiplex PCR, and TCRdb's table has in-frame clones only and misses some. In all, the sample yields roughly 200,000 clones. Sample: PBMCs. These receptors originate from a man aged 30-40 years in good health and CMV-seronegative.

The DNA of the CDR3 is TGTGCCAGCAGTAGTGACAGGGGGGCAGATACGCAGTATTTT. Encoded protein: CASSSDRGADTQYF. The rearrangement uses TRBV27 and TRBJ2-3, with 9 bases identical to TRBD1. J gave up 4 bases and V 5 bases, and 4 bases lay outside the gene matches. Germline CDR1 MNHEY, CDR2 SMNVEV (reference sequence). The CDR3 extends over 14 amino acids.

The chain joins TRBV7-8 to TRBJ2-3; D is perhaps TRBD1 (5 bases). Germline CDR1 SGHVS, CDR2 FQNEAQ. The V gene lost 7 bases and the J gene lost 9 bases, with 35 bases spanning the gap. The length of the CDR3 is 19 residues. The CDR3 coding sequence is TGTGCCAGCATCCTCTTTCCTTGGCCCAGGACATCGTCGAAGGGAACGCAGTATTTT. This gives the protein CASILFPWPRTSSKGTQYF.

The chain has TRBV7-8 and TRBJ1-2; no firm D call. V lost 0 bases and J 5 bases, leaving 7 bases between the germline ends. Germline CDR1 and CDR2: SGHVS and FQNEAQ. The CDR3 has 13 residues. In nucleotides, the CDR3 is TGTGCCAGCAGCTTAGCGAAGGAGTATGGCTACACCTTC. Protein sequence: CASSLAKEYGYTF. Full variable domain (missing parts from reference TRBV7-8 and TRBJ1-2): GAGVSQSPRYKVAKRGQDVALRCDPISGHVSLFWYQQALGQGPEFLTYFQNEAQLDKSGLPSDRFFAERPEGSVSTLKIQRTQQEDSAVYLCASSLAKEYGYTFGSGTRLTVV.

The rearrangement joins TRBV11-3 to TRBJ1-4, with 7 bases lining up with TRBD1. Per the germline V gene, CDR1 is SGHNT and CDR2 is YENEEA. This CDR3 spans 14 amino acids. V dropped 4 bases and J dropped 14; count of bases not matched to a gene: 13. The CDR3 DNA reads as TGTGCCAGCAGCTCTTCCGCCGGGACAGCTTTTCTGTTTTTT. Its protein is CASSSSAGTAFLFF.

The chain recombines TRBV7-9 with TRBJ2-1, with 9 bases aligning to TRBD1. V lost 3 bases and J lost 5; bases outside the gene matches: 8. Germline V gene sequence: CDR1 SEHNR, CDR2 FQNEAQ (reference sequence). This CDR3 has 16 residues. The CDR3 protein is CASSFRPGQGHNEQFF. CDR3 sequence (DNA): TGTGCCAGCAGCTTTAGACCGGGACAGGGACACAATGAGCAGTTCTTC.

The chain employs TRBV11-2 and TRBJ1-1, with a weak D call TRBD1 (6 bases). V was clipped by 8 bases and J by 5 bases, with 18 bases between them. The CDR3 totals 14 residues. The germline V gene has CDR1 SGHAT and CDR2 FQNNGV. As DNA, the CDR3 is TGTGCCAGCGGAGTAGGGGGATGGGAAACTGAAGCTTTCTTT. Translated, it gives CASGVGGWETEAFF.

The chain joins TRBV5-1 to TRBJ2-2, with a weak D call TRBD1 (5 bases). V dropped 0 bases and J dropped 2 bases, with 8 bases sitting between them. This CDR3 is 15 amino acids long. CDR1 SGHRS and CDR2 YFSETQ come from the germline V gene. The CDR3 DNA is TGCGCCAGCAGCTTGGACAGGACAAACACCGGGGAGCTGTTTTTT. Its translation: CASSLDRTNTGELFF.

The rearrangement uses TRBV27 and TRBJ2-1, with 9 bases that match TRBD1. Germline CDR1 is MNHEY and CDR2 is SMNVEV (reference sequence). Losses at the gene ends were 6 bases for V and 13 bases for J; bases not matched to a gene: 13. This CDR3 comprises 14 residues. The CDR3 DNA is TGTGCCAGCAGAAAACCCGGACAGGGGATGGAACAGTTCTTC. Protein product: CASRKPGQGMEQFF.

In regard to this clone: Its ends do not fully match the called genes, so a read error is possible. The sample contains more than one DNA sequence encoding this CDR3. This chain links TRBV5-1 with TRBJ1-1; D call uncertain. This CDR3 has 15 residues. Germline V lookup: CDR1 SGHRS, CDR2 YFSETQ. This CDR3 reads CASSLAAGLNTEAFF. DNA of the CDR3: TGCGCCAGCAGCTTGGCCGCAGGTCTGAACACCGAAGCTTTCTTT.

The chain couples TRBV10-3 to TRBJ2-7; 7 bases map to TRBD1. Germline CDR1 and CDR2: ENHRY and SYGVKD. The CDR3 runs to 13 residues. V shed 10 bases, J shed 6 bases, and the junction held 12 bases outside the gene matches. DNA for the CDR3: TGTGCCAACCGCGGACAGGAAGGAGCCGAGCAGTACTTC. Its translation: CANRGQEGAEQYF.

The gene calls are TRBV7-8 and TRBJ2-5, with D possibly TRBD2 on 5 matching bases. The J call may be wrong; the DNA end is better matched by TRBJ2-7. The CDR3 spans 14 residues. From germline, CDR1 is SGHVS and CDR2 FQNEAQ. As DNA, the CDR3 is TGTGCCAGCAGCTCCTTATCAGGAGGCTACGAGCAGTACTTC. Its protein is CASSSLSGGYEQYF.

The V call is TRBV6-1, the J call TRBJ2-1; 8 bases fit TRBD1. This CDR3 contains 13 residues. V dropped 8 bases and J dropped 8; count of bases not matched to a gene: 8. CDR1 MNHNS and CDR2 SASEGT come from the germline V gene. The CDR3 is CASASGQDDEQFF. The CDR3 bases are TGTGCCAGCGCTTCGGGACAGGATGATGAGCAGTTCTTC.

V and J are TRBV5-6 and TRBJ2-7, with D uncertain. V gave up 3 bases and J gave up 1 base, with 2 bases separating them. The V gene's germline CDR1 is SGHDT and CDR2 YYEEEE. The CDR3 sequence is 11 residues long. The CDR3 coding sequence is TGTGCCAGCAGCTCTTCCTACGAGCAGTACTTC. Its protein product is CASSSSYEQYF.

The chain recombines TRBV6-5 with TRBJ1-1, with D uncertain. Trimming removed 2 bases from V and 5 bases from J, with 12 bases in between. This CDR3 is built from 14 residues. CDR1 MNHEY and CDR2 SVGAGI come from the germline V gene. CDR3 loop: CASSYDHAGTEAFF. CDR3 sequence (DNA): TGTGCCAGCAGTTACGACCACGCCGGGACTGAAGCTTTCTTT.

The CDR3 DNA follows: TGTGCCAGCAGAGGCCCCGGGACAGGGGGTGCGAACACTGAAGCTTTCTTT. Translation gives CASRGPGTGGANTEAFF. V is TRBV5-6 and J is TRBJ1-1, with 11 bases matching TRBD1. The CDR3 is made up of 17 amino acids. V trimming: 5 bases; J trimming: 1 base; junction bases outside the gene matches: 10. The V gene's germline CDR1 is SGHDT and CDR2 YYEEEE.

The rearrangement uses TRBV5-1 and TRBJ2-6; TRBD1 matches 7 bases. Germline trimming cut 5 bases from V and 2 bases from J; bases unmatched to any gene: 4. Germline V gene sequence: CDR1 SGHRS, CDR2 YFSETQ. This CDR3 comprises 15 residues. CDR3 DNA sequence: TGCGCCAGCAGACGGGACAGTCCTGGGGCCAACGTCCTGACTTTC. It codes for CASRRDSPGANVLTF.

Concerning this clone itself: This CDR3 is also generated by other DNA sequences in the sample. This sequence joins TRBV9 and TRBJ2-7; the match to TRBD1 covers 10 bases. The V gene's germline CDR1 is SGDLS and CDR2 YYNGEE. The CDR3 spans 14 residues. Losses at the gene ends were 5 bases for V and 4 bases for J; bases not matched to a gene: 6. CDR3 bases: TGTGCCAGCAGTCTTGGGACAGGGGAATACGAGCAGTACTTC. Translating gives CASSLGTGEYEQYF.

The CDR3 DNA reads TGTGCCAGCAGCTTAGTACCGGGACAAGAGGCTTTCTTT. Residues: CASSLVPGQEAFF. This chain joins TRBV7-2 and TRBJ1-1; perhaps TRBD1 as D (6 bases). With 1 base removed from V and 11 bases from J, the gap between germline ends came to 14 bases. This CDR3 is 13 amino acids long. Per the germline V gene, CDR1 is SGHTA and CDR2 is FQGNSA. Full variable domain (remainder filled in from reference TRBV7-2 and TRBJ1-1): GAGVSQSPSNKVTEKGKDVELRCDPISGHTALYWYRQSLGQGLEFLIYFQGNSAPDKSGLPSDRFSAERTGGSVSTLTIQRTQQEDSAVYLCASSLVPGQEAFFGQGTRLTVV.

This chain connects TRBV5-6 to TRBJ2-7; no firm D call. The V and J ends lost 3 bases and 0 bases respectively, with 7 bases between them. The CDR3 covers 13 residues. The V gene's germline CDR1 is SGHDT and CDR2 YYEEEE. CDR3 coding DNA: TGTGCCAGCAGCTCCAGAAGCTCCTACGAGCAGTACTTC. Protein product: CASSSRSSYEQYF.

The chain uses TRBV4-2 and TRBJ2-3; 11 bases are shared with TRBD2. The V and J ends lost 0 bases and 5 bases, in that order; junction bases with no gene match: 1. This CDR3 has 15 residues. The germline gives CDR1 LGHNA, CDR2 YNFKEQ. As DNA, the CDR3 is TGTGCCAGCAGCCAAGAACTAGCGGGAGTAGATACGCAGTATTTT. Its translation is CASSQELAGVDTQYF.

The genes are TRBV10-2 and TRBJ2-5; 11 nucleotides match TRBD2. CDR3 size: 17 residues. The J segment lost 2 bases and the V segment lost 0 bases, leaving 5 bases of the junction unmatched. Germline-derived CDR1 and CDR2 are WSHSY and SAAADI. The CDR3 DNA sequence: TGCGCCAGCAGTGAGTCGAATACTAGCGGGGGACAAGAGACCCAGTACTTC. Translation: CASSESNTSGGQETQYF.

Turning to this clone: Other DNA sequences in this sample translate to the same CDR3. V is TRBV18 and J is TRBJ2-1, with 9 bases fitting TRBD1. Unmatched junction bases numbered 5, after V lost 3 bases and J lost 5 bases. Per the germline V gene, CDR1 is KGHSH and CDR2 is LQKENI. The CDR3 is 15 amino acids. CDR3 residues: CASSPGQGLNNEQFF. In DNA form, the CDR3 reads TGTGCCAGCTCACCTGGACAGGGGCTAAACAATGAGCAGTTCTTC.

The chain carries TRBV6-1 and TRBJ1-2; weak D call: TRBD1 (5 bases). Germline V lookup: CDR1 MNHNS, CDR2 SASEGT. The CDR3 is made up of 13 amino acids. V shed 8 bases and J shed 4 bases, with 14 bases lying between them. This CDR3 is CASRGREGYGYTF. The DNA for the CDR3 is TGTGCCAGCCGGGGCAGGGAGGGCTATGGCTACACCTTC.

The CDR3 DNA reads TGTGCCAGTAACTCGCCGACAGGGGAGGGTGAAAAACTGTTTTTT. Protein sequence: CASNSPTGEGEKLFF. The gene calls are TRBV19 and TRBJ1-4; 8 bases are shared with TRBD1. The CDR3 has 15 amino acids. Unmatched junction bases numbered 11, after V lost 7 bases and J lost 7 bases. CDR1 and CDR2 from the germline V gene are LNHDA and SQIVND (reference sequence).

The genes are TRBV7-2 and TRBJ2-7; 10 bases agree with TRBD2. V was pared by 7 bases and J by 3 bases, with 6 bases of the junction left unmatched. Germline CDR1 SGHTA, CDR2 FQGNSA. The CDR3 extends over 14 amino acids. In DNA form, the CDR3 reads TGTGCCAGCACCCCATTAGCGGGGGGCTACGAGCAGTACTTC. As protein: CASTPLAGGYEQYF.